Below, one T cell receptor (beta chain) is given with its context. The clone's antigen remains unknown. No base-level quality is on record; no much larger clone is a single base apart. TCRbeta CDR3 regions were amplified from genomic DNA by means of the immunoSEQ Assay, a bias-controlled multiplex PCR. On the authors' methods: The number of nucleated cells in each sample was estimated from the amplification of reference gene primers within the assay. To quantify the absolute abundance of each unique TCRbeta CDR3 rearrangement, sequence reads were collapsed and filtered. Productive Simpson clonality was computed per sample as the square root of Simpson's diversity index over productive rearrangements. TCRdb limited this immuneACCESS table to in-frame rearrangements with V and J called. A share of clones is missing; checked studies link under half to unresolved V genes, and the rest is unexplained. Clone size and the V and J calls come from that table; the DNA yielded D and trimming. This sample lists 250,000 or so clones; around 90% were detected once. Less than 0.95% of the sample goes to the ten largest clones.

This entry comes from a study of blood T cell repertoires in COVID-19 (dated by TCRdb to between 2020 and 2021). Study-level background: The collaborator samples originated in the United States, Italy and Spain and spanned the acute and convalescent phases of COVID-19. Where available, HLA class I and class II types were obtained from metadata supplied by the sample provider rather than from assay-based typing. Sample metadata almost always included a de-identified subject ID, COVID-19 status, age in years and sex. The dataset comprised deeply sampled blood TCRbeta repertoires from subjects exposed to, actively infected with, or recovered from COVID-19. The material from the prospective study consisted of cDNA or gDNA derived from T cells, B-cell-depleted T cells, or PBMCs. The samples were drawn from the first 160 participants of the ongoing ImmuneRACE study and from more than 1,000 subjects provided by 6 global collaborators. The repertoires were made available in a free public database intended to serve as a resource for research on the immune response to SARS-CoV-2.

From a lookup of the germline V gene (reference sequence), CDR1 and CDR2 are GTSNPN and SVGIG. The CDR3 covers 16 residues, taking in both the cysteine and the phenylalanine. Of the read, only the CDR3 DNA is kept; its 48 bases are in frame from base 1. Trimming costs V 1 base and J 0 bases, and their ends lie 12 bases apart. Another Seattle source contributed samples from volunteer blood donors who had recovered from COVID-19. Whole blood was collected in K2EDTA tubes by collaborating institutions according to the institutions' own protocols. For TCRbeta analysis, collaborators shipped samples in one of three forms: frozen whole blood, isolated PBMCs, or DNA extracted from either of those sample types. The study at large found these results: The amount of clinical and demographic metadata varied by source and participant and was provided uncurated.

This receptor was identified in a middle-aged woman who had recovered from COVID-19. Rearrangement joined TRBV30 to TRBJ2-2, and perhaps TRBD1 as D gene, on 5 matching bases. The sequencing input was peripheral blood. The bases read TGTGCCTGGAGTGGTCAGGGCAGGGCGAACACCGGGGAGCTGTTTTTT. Translated, this gives CAWSGQGRANTGELFF.